This entry lists 17 T cell receptor beta chains sequenced from one sample in a study of blood T cells in healthy people across ages. A sample-barcoded 5' primer and a J-beta primer mix were used in a second PCR of roughly 6 to 11 cycles. TCRdb re-derived calls from the 5' RACE reads in MiXCR, one entry per CDR3 protein. The sample consists of roughly 1.4 million distinct CDR3 sequences, 55% to 75% of them appearing once. The sequenced sample consisted of blood. The receptor source for this set is a man younger than 35 in good health.

The rearrangement uses TRBV5-6 and TRBJ2-7; tentatively, D is TRBD1 (6 bases). The DNA end is more similar to TRBJ2-5, so the J call may be wrong. CDR1 and CDR2 (germline): SGHDT, YYEEEE. The CDR3 totals 16 residues. The CDR3 DNA reads as TGTGCCAGCAGCCTCCTCGAGGGGGACCTCCGAGAGACCCAGTACTTC. It yields the protein CASSLLEGDLRETQYF.

This clonotype has more than one count but fewer than ten. V usage is TRBV13 and J usage is TRBJ2-7; possible D gene TRBD1, 6 bases. Germline values: CDR1 PRHDT, CDR2 FYEKMQ (reference sequence). The CDR3 covers 16 residues. V dropped 5 bases and J dropped 2 bases, with 19 bases sitting between them. The CDR3 sequence is CASSRRTGTSAYEQYF. The CDR3 region has the DNA TGTGCCAGCAGCCGGCGTACCGGGACATCGGCCTACGAGCAGTACTTC.

This sequence joins TRBV20-1 and TRBJ2-3; 9 nucleotides match TRBD2. There are 15 residues in the CDR3. After removal of 3 bases from V and 3 bases from J, the junction contained 7 bases not matched to a gene. Germline V gene data show CDR1 as DFQATT and CDR2 as SNEGSKA (reference sequence). As DNA, the CDR3 is TGCAGTGCTAGCCGAGCGGGGGGCTTAACAGATACGCAGTATTTT. Translated, it gives CSASRAGGLTDTQYF.

V and J are TRBV15 and TRBJ2-5; D is uncertain. CDR1 and CDR2 from the germline V gene are LNHNV and YYDKDF (reference sequence). V was shortened by 4 bases and J by 0 bases, with 15 bases between the two germline ends. The CDR3 spans 16 residues. CDR3 DNA: TGTGCCACCAGCATCCAACCCCTACGGTACCAAGAGACCCAGTACTTC. It codes for CATSIQPLRYQETQYF.

This chain joins TRBV2 and TRBJ2-3; 8 bases agree with TRBD1. After removal of 10 bases from V and 2 bases from J, the junction contained 8 bases not matched to a gene. Germline V gene sequence: CDR1 SNHLY, CDR2 FYNNEI. This CDR3 contains 14 residues. The CDR3 spells CATDRDRNTDTQYF. CDR3 DNA sequence: TGTGCCACCGACCGGGACAGGAACACAGATACGCAGTATTTT. The complete variable domain, with remaining parts taken from reference TRBV2 and TRBJ2-3, reads EPEVTQTPSHQVTQMGQEVILRCVPISNHLYFYWYRQILGQKVEFLVSFYNNEISEKSEIFDDQFSVERPDGSNFTLKIRSTKLEDSAMYFCATDRDRNTDTQYFGPGTRLTVL.

The rearrangement uses TRBV5-1 and TRBJ2-3; possibly TRBD2 for D (5 bases). Deletions cut 3 bases from V and 2 bases from J, with 10 bases between. The CDR3 runs to 14 residues. The germline V gene encodes CDR1 SGHRS and CDR2 YFSETQ. Written as DNA, the CDR3 is TGCGCCAGCAGCTACTTGAGGGACACAGATACGCAGTATTTT. Translating gives CASSYLRDTDTQYF.

This clonotype appeared once. The rearrangement links TRBV6-2 or TRBV6-3 to TRBJ2-7; perhaps TRBD1 as D (5 bases). This CDR3 is 14 amino acids long. The germline CDR1 and CDR2 sequences are MNHEY and SVGEGT. The germline V and J ends were trimmed by 2 bases and 2 bases, with 10 bases remaining between them. Here the CDR3 DNA reads TGTGCCAGCAGTTACGCAGGGCAGGCCTACGAGCAGTACTTC. Protein: CASSYAGQAYEQYF.

The chain employs TRBV27 and TRBJ2-3; D is undetermined. The germline V gene encodes CDR1 MNHEY and CDR2 SMNVEV (reference sequence). The CDR3 runs 17 residues. V lost 5 bases to trimming and J lost 0 bases, with 18 bases between them. The CDR3 is CASSPLVGMGSTDTQYF. CDR3 nucleotides: TGTGCCAGCAGTCCCCTCGTTGGTATGGGTAGCACAGATACGCAGTATTTT.

This clonotype was seen more than once but under ten times. The chain recombines TRBV29-1 with TRBJ1-2; TRBD1 matches 9 bases. The germline V gene encodes CDR1 SQVTM and CDR2 ANQGSEA. This CDR3 is built from 13 residues. The junction had 7 bases not matched to a gene; V was cut back by 3 bases and J by 8 bases. The CDR3 DNA follows: TGCAGCGTTGACCCTGGGACAGGGAACGGCTACACCTTC. This encodes CSVDPGTGNGYTF.

This chain joins TRBV4-1 and TRBJ1-6; D unclear. The CDR3 loop spans 14 amino acids. Trimming took off 5 bases at V and 10 bases at J, with 15 bases between the two ends. Looked up from germline, CDR1 is MGHRA and CDR2 is YSYEKL. CDR3 coding DNA: TGCGCCAGCAGCTCGGAATTAGTGCCCTCACCCCTCCACTTT. Translation gives CASSSELVPSPLHF.

V usage is TRBV20-1 and J usage is TRBJ2-1, with a weak D call TRBD2 (5 bases). CDR1 is DFQATT and CDR2 is SNEGSKA in the germline V gene (reference sequence). CDR3 length: 15 amino acids. The V end lost 5 bases, the J end lost 2 bases, and 16 bases lay between the germline ends. CDR3 sequence (DNA): TGCAGTGCTCCCTCCCGGGAAGGGACCTACAATGAGCAGTTCTTC. Residues: CSAPSREGTYNEQFF.

The V and J genes are TRBV29-1 and TRBJ2-5; 8 bases line up with TRBD1. The V segment lost 0 bases and the J segment 6 bases; nucleotides outside the gene matches: 9. The CDR3 loop spans 15 amino acids. CDR1 is SQVTM and CDR2 is ANQGSEA in the germline V gene. CDR3: CSVEDWGRGQKTQYF. The DNA of the CDR3 is TGCAGCGTTGAAGATTGGGGCAGGGGGCAAAAGACCCAGTACTTC.

This chain joins TRBV7-9 and TRBJ2-3; 11 bases align to TRBD2. Germline V lookup: CDR1 SEHNR, CDR2 FQNEAQ (reference sequence). Trimming removed 6 bases from V and 4 bases from J; junction bases left unmatched: 3. There are 14 residues in the CDR3. Written as DNA, the CDR3 is TGTGCCAGCAGTCTTAGCGGGAGGGCAGATACGCAGTATTTT. It yields the protein CASSLSGRADTQYF.

The chain uses TRBV20-1 and TRBJ2-4; either TRBD1 or TRBD2 may supply D (5 bases each). Judging by the DNA end, TRBJ2-7 fits better; the J call may be wrong. The germline gives CDR1 DFQATT, CDR2 SNEGSKA (reference sequence). The CDR3 has 13 amino acids. The DNA for the CDR3 is TGCAGTGCGACGGGACCCAGAGGAAACGAGCAGTACTTC. It specifies CSATGPRGNEQYF.

The rearrangement uses TRBV12-3 or TRBV12-4 and TRBJ1-2; 7 bases agree with TRBD1. The ends lost 5 bases at V and 3 bases at J; junction bases unmatched: 15. This CDR3 contains 17 residues. CDR3 nucleotide sequence: TGTGCCAGCAGTCCCTGGGACCTGACAGGGTTTGACTATGGCTACACCTTC. Amino acids: CASSPWDLTGFDYGYTF.

The V gene is TRBV6-8, the J gene TRBJ2-1; no definite D call. From germline, CDR1 is MNHGY and CDR2 SAAAGT. The CDR3 has 14 amino acids. Trimming took 2 bases from V and 5 from J, leaving 10 bases between them. The CDR3 here is CASSYLDGDNEQFF. The CDR3 DNA reads TGTGCCAGCAGTTACCTAGATGGGGACAATGAGCAGTTCTTC.

The sample holds a few counts of this clonotype. The V call is TRBV20-1, the J call TRBJ2-5; no definite D call. The germline V gene encodes CDR1 DFQATT and CDR2 SNEGSKA (reference sequence). This CDR3 has 14 residues. Trimming shortened V by 0 bases and J by 7 bases, and 15 bases separated the two germline ends. This CDR3 is CSARESVLVGTQYF. The CDR3 coding sequence is TGCAGTGCTAGAGAGTCCGTTCTGGTAGGGACCCAGTACTTC.